The 19 T cell receptor beta chains presented below share a single source sample, sequenced in a study of blood T cell repertoires in COVID-19. Sequenced by immunoSEQ multiplex PCR; TCRdb stores in-frame clones only, minus some. The data hold 240,000 or so clones, with approximately 80% observed a single time. Sequences were obtained from peripheral blood. These receptors originate from a woman aged 80 or over with acute or convalescent COVID-19.

This clone was seen a single time. CDR3 coding DNA: TGTGCCAGCAGTACGGAGTATGGCTACACCTTC. It translates to CASSTEYGYTF. The rearrangement joins TRBV2 to TRBJ1-2; D unresolved. Trimming removed 5 bases from V and 5 bases from J, with 6 bases in between. The CDR3 is made up of 11 amino acids. Germline V lookup: CDR1 SNHLY, CDR2 FYNNEI.

The rearrangement joins TRBV6-5 to TRBJ1-1; 9 nucleotides line up with TRBD1. The J segment lost 3 bases and the V segment lost 0 bases, leaving 2 bases of the junction unmatched. This CDR3 contains 15 residues. Germline V lookup: CDR1 MNHEY, CDR2 SVGAGI. The CDR3 here is CASSYSNRGHTEAFF. Here the CDR3 DNA reads TGTGCCAGCAGTTACTCGAACAGGGGGCACACTGAAGCTTTCTTT.

CDR3 in amino acids: CASSPRDSNQPQHF. Here the CDR3 DNA reads TGTGCCAGTAGTCCAAGAGATAGCAATCAGCCCCAGCATTTT. V is TRBV19 and J is TRBJ1-5; D is ambiguous. V was clipped by 5 bases and J by 0 bases, with 8 bases between them. CDR1 is LNHDA and CDR2 is SQIVND in the germline V gene (reference sequence). This CDR3 has 14 amino acids. The whole variable domain, filled in from reference TRBV19 and TRBJ1-5, reads DGGITQSPKYLFRKEGQNVTLSCEQNLNHDAMYWYRQDPGQGLRLIYYSQIVNDFQKGDIAEGYSVSREKKESFPLTVTSAQKNPTAFYLCASSPRDSNQPQHFGDGTRLSIL.

The V call is TRBV28, the J call TRBJ2-3; TRBD1 is a possible D gene (6 bases). Trimming cost V 3 bases and J 2 bases, with 9 bases left between them. The CDR3 runs 14 residues. Germline assignment: CDR1 MDHEN and CDR2 SYDVKM. The CDR3 spells CASSFRGITDTQYF. CDR3 DNA sequence: TGTGCCAGCAGTTTTAGGGGGATCACAGATACGCAGTATTTT.

The CDR3 region has the DNA TGTGCCAGCAGCTACCGGGACTCGCCTTCTAATGAGCAGTTCTTC. Its translation: CASSYRDSPSNEQFF. The chain links TRBV7-8 to TRBJ2-1, with a tentative D call TRBD2 (6 bases). V gave up 4 bases and J gave up 7 bases, with 17 bases separating them. CDR3 length: 15 residues. CDR1 is SGHVS and CDR2 is FQNEAQ in the germline V gene.

The chain couples TRBV12-3 or TRBV12-4 to TRBJ2-2, with D hard to call. V was clipped by 3 bases and J by 5 bases, with 7 bases between them. This CDR3 contains 13 residues. The CDR3 nucleotides read TGTGCCAGCAGTTTTGAGTTGACCGGGGAGCTGTTTTTT. This sequence encodes CASSFELTGELFF.

The chain uses TRBV7-6 and TRBJ2-2; TRBD1 matches 8 bases. CDR1 SGHVS and CDR2 FNYEAQ come from the germline V gene. CDR3 length: 17 residues. The ends lost 4 bases at V and 1 base at J; junction bases unmatched: 8. CDR3 sequence (DNA): TGTGCCAGCAGCTCCTATAGGGGGACAGGGAACACCGGGGAGCTGTTTTTT. It specifies CASSSYRGTGNTGELFF.

The genes are TRBV9 and TRBJ2-2, with D perhaps TRBD2 (5 bases). The CDR3 runs 13 residues. The V end lost 2 bases, the J end lost 6 bases, and 8 bases lay between the germline ends. Germline V gene sequence: CDR1 SGDLS, CDR2 YYNGEE. The DNA for the CDR3 is TGTGCCAGCAGCGTCTACGGGGCCGGGGAGCTGTTTTTT. This gives the protein CASSVYGAGELFF.

The rearrangement uses TRBV6-5 and TRBJ2-7; tentatively, D is TRBD2 (6 bases). V was shortened by 6 bases and J by 3 bases, with 18 bases between the two germline ends. The CDR3 is 15 amino acids. Germline loops: CDR1 MNHEY, CDR2 SVGAGI. CDR3 region: CASRISFLGGYEQYF. CDR3 nucleotides: TGTGCCAGCAGGATCAGCTTTTTGGGGGGCTACGAGCAGTACTTC.

The rearrangement links TRBV6-2 or TRBV6-3 to TRBJ2-7; 7 nucleotides line up with TRBD1. With V trimmed by 5 bases and J by 3 bases, 7 bases remained unmatched. The V gene's germline CDR1 is MNHEY and CDR2 SVGEGT. CDR3 length equals 14 residues. CDR3 DNA: TGTGCCAGCAGTCAGATAGGGGGCCGCTACGAGCAGTACTTC. Translating gives CASSQIGGRYEQYF.

This chain joins TRBV27 and TRBJ1-5; D call uncertain. V gave up 2 bases and J gave up 1 base, with 12 bases separating them. This CDR3 comprises 16 residues. The germline V gene has CDR1 MNHEY and CDR2 SMNVEV (reference sequence). CDR3 in DNA: TGTGCCAGCAGTTTAACGGCAGCGAGGAGCAATCAGCCCCAGCATTTT. Its translation: CASSLTAARSNQPQHF.

V and J are TRBV9 and TRBJ2-3; 9 bases are a match to TRBD2. With 3 bases clipped from V and 1 base from J, the junction kept 3 bases outside the gene matches. There are 15 residues in the CDR3. Germline V gene lookup returns CDR1 SGDLS and CDR2 YYNGEE. The DNA for the CDR3 is TGTGCCAGCAGCGGCGGGGGGGCCGGCACAGATACGCAGTATTTT. Protein product: CASSGGGAGTDTQYF.

The chain has TRBV6-5 and TRBJ1-1; D is perhaps TRBD1 (5 bases). The CDR3 contains 13 residues. The germline V gene encodes CDR1 MNHEY and CDR2 SVGAGI. V dropped 10 bases and J dropped 1 base, with 13 bases sitting between them. The chain's CDR3 is CATLTDTNTEAFF. CDR3 DNA: TGTGCCACCCTAACGGACACGAACACTGAAGCTTTCTTT.

The V call is TRBV28, the J call TRBJ1-5; D gene uncertain. V was cut by 7 bases and J by 11 bases, with 24 bases left in between. The CDR3 has 15 residues. The germline CDR1 and CDR2 sequences are MDHEN and SYDVKM. This CDR3 is CASTLSGGSWVTQHF. The CDR3 DNA reads as TGTGCCAGCACCCTTAGTGGCGGTTCATGGGTGACCCAGCATTTT.

V usage is TRBV28 and J usage is TRBJ1-6; 7 bases map to TRBD1. CDR1 is MDHEN, CDR2 SYDVKM, per germline. CDR3 length: 17 amino acids. V was pared by 4 bases and J by 2 bases, with 8 bases of the junction left unmatched. As DNA, the CDR3 is TGTGCCAGCAGTTCCGGGACAGCCGGACCCTATAATTCACCCCTCCACTTT. Its translation: CASSSGTAGPYNSPLHF.

This chain connects TRBV5-6 to TRBJ1-5; D ambiguous. The CDR3 contains 16 residues. With 4 bases removed from V and 0 bases from J, the gap between germline ends came to 14 bases. Germline loops: CDR1 SGHDT, CDR2 YYEEEE. The CDR3: CASSLRIGDSNQPQHF. The CDR3 DNA follows: TGTGCCAGCAGCCTGCGGATAGGAGATAGCAATCAGCCCCAGCATTTT.

The chain carries TRBV5-1 and TRBJ1-4; 9 nucleotides agree with TRBD1. V shed 4 bases and J 8 bases; nucleotides not matched to a gene: 9. The germline V gene encodes CDR1 SGHRS and CDR2 YFSETQ. The CDR3 loop spans 15 amino acids. The CDR3: CASSQEGTGLEKLFF. The CDR3 DNA reads TGCGCCAGCAGCCAGGAAGGGACAGGGCTGGAAAAACTGTTTTTT.

A few counts support this clone. The chain carries TRBV7-9 and TRBJ1-3, with D hard to call. The CDR3 is 14 residues long. CDR1 and CDR2 (germline): SEHNR, FQNEAQ (reference sequence). Trimming took off 8 bases at V and 0 bases at J, with 11 bases between the two ends. DNA of the CDR3: TGTGCCAGCGGCCGGGGTTTCTCTGGAAACACCATATATTTT. This codes for CASGRGFSGNTIYF.

This chain uses TRBV5-6 with TRBJ1-4; no clear D. Germline V gene sequence: CDR1 SGHDT, CDR2 YYEEEE. The V end was cut by 3 bases, the J end by 6 bases, with 12 bases between. The CDR3 has 14 residues. This chain's CDR3 is CASSWTGRDEKLFF. DNA of the CDR3: TGTGCCAGCAGCTGGACCGGGCGGGATGAAAAACTGTTTTTT. The full variable domain, rest sourced from reference TRBV5-6 and TRBJ1-4, is DAGVTQSPTHLIKTRGQQVTLRCSPKSGHDTVSWYQQALGQGPQFIFQYYEEEERQRGNFPDRFSGHQFPNYSSELNVNALLLGDSALYLCASSWTGRDEKLFFGSGTQLSVL.